This T cell receptor (beta chain) comes out of a study of blood T cell repertoires in COVID-19. Across the study: Whether acute or convalescent, the COVID-19 samples came from the United States, Italy and Spain.

Generated by immunoSEQ multiplex PCR, the TCRdb table keeps only in-frame clones and is missing some. The top ten hold about 7% of the sample, which has about 180,000 clones, just over 85% seen once. Trimming removed 5 bases at V and 5 bases at J, with 19 bases between. Germline values: CDR1 SGHRS, CDR2 YFSETQ. This CDR3 has 15 residues. The TCR comes from a man over 45 with active or convalescent COVID-19. This chain connects TRBV5-1 to TRBJ1-2; no definite D call. The material sequenced was peripheral blood. The CDR3 region is CASSFEPGGEYGYTF. CDR3 DNA sequence: TGCGCCAGCAGTTTCGAGCCGGGTGGCGAGTATGGCTACACCTTC.